This T cell receptor beta chain was identified in a study of hypomethylating agent response in myelodysplastic syndrome. Repertoires were generated with immunoSEQ multiplex PCR, while TCRdb's copy carries only in-frame clones and drops some. This table holds approximately 1,600 clones, 83% found once. The CDR3 runs to 15 residues. V was clipped by 4 bases and J by 6 bases; unmatched bases: 5. CDR1 and CDR2 (germline): SGHTA, FQGTGA. The sequenced sample was bone marrow, obtained before or after starting hypomethylating agent treatment for myelodysplastic syndrome (not recorded which). The chain recombines TRBV7-3 with TRBJ2-1; TRBD2 matches 11 bases. The source of this sequence is a human donor with myelodysplastic syndrome. CDR3 nucleotide sequence: TGTGCCAGCAGCTCCTTAGCGGGAGGGCTCAATGAGCAGTTCTTC. As protein: CASSSLAGGLNEQFF.